Only one count was recorded for the clone carrying this TCR beta chain. TCR beta CDR3 regions were amplified from RNA. HTBI primers were employed in a first-round RT-PCR of the TCR CDR3. TCRdb reprocessed the multiplex PCR reads via MiXCR and lists one record per CDR3 protein. Among some 400,000 distinct CDR3 sequences listed, 19% were seen once. This CDR3 comprises 14 residues. V lost 6 bases and J 1 base, leaving 12 bases between the germline ends. Germline CDR1 reads MDHEN; CDR2 reads SYDVKM. This entry belongs to a study of T cells in Graves' hyperthyroidism and ophthalmopathy. Graves' hyperthyroidism without ophthalmopathy progression within 18 months was termed stable.

This sequence originates from a woman aged 18-29 years with Graves' hyperthyroidism. The rearrangement joins TRBV28 to TRBJ1-1; D gene unclear. The sample consisted of blood. This chain's CDR3 is CASSPPTENTEAFF. CDR3 DNA sequence: TGTGCCAGCAGCCCCCCTACAGAGAACACTGAAGCTTTCTTT.